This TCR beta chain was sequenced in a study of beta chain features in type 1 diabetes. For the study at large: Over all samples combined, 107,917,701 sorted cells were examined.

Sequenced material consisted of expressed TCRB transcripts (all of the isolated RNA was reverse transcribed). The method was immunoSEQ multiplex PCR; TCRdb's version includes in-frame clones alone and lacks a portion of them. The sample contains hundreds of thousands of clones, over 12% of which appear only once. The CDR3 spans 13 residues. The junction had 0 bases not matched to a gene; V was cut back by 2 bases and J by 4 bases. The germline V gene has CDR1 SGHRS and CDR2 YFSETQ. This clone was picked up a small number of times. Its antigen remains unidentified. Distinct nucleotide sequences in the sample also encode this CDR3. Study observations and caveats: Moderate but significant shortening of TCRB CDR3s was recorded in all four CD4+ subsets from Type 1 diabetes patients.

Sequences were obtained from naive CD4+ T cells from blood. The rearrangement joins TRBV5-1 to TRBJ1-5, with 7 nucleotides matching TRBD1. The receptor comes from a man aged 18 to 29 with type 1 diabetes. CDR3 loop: CASSLQGNQPQHF. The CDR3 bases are TGCGCCAGCAGCTTACAGGGGAATCAGCCCCAGCATTTT.